The 16 T cell receptor beta chains reported below all come from one sample, sequenced in a study of T cells in Graves' hyperthyroidism and ophthalmopathy (dated by TCRdb to 2018 to 2020). The library was generated by multiplex PCR. The listed sequencing device is Illumina HiSeq 2000. TCR beta CDR3 regions were amplified from RNA transcripts. The TCR CDR3 was subjected to a first round of RT-PCR using the HTBI primer set and the Qiagen OneStep RT-PCR kit. The public reads were quality trimmed at Q25 with fastp and then assembled into clones with MiXCR by TCRdb, keeping productive beta chains. Rows are unified per CDR3 protein, each entry keeping the most common DNA and genes. In this sample the table shows about 600,000 distinct CDR3 sequences, about a sixth of which occur a single time. The leading ten clones occupy around 3.5% of the sample. Material: blood. The receptor source for this set is a woman aged 40 to 49 with Graves' ophthalmopathy.

V is TRBV20-1 and J is TRBJ2-7; D unresolved. The CDR3 contains 18 residues. Germline V lookup: CDR1 DFQATT, CDR2 SNEGSKA (reference sequence). Trimming left V 6 bases short and J 1 base short, with 28 bases between. As DNA, the CDR3 is TGCAGTGCAACCCTCCGGCAGGTGACGACCTTACTGTCCTACGAGCAGTACTTC. Amino acids: CSATLRQVTTLLSYEQYF.

This clonotype was seen more than once but under ten times. The CDR3 reads CSAREGGFPGELFF. As DNA, the CDR3 is TGCAGTGCTAGAGAGGGGGGCTTCCCCGGGGAGCTGTTTTTT. This rearrangement joins TRBV20-1 to TRBJ2-2, with D perhaps given as TRBD1 or TRBD2 (6 bases each). Trimming removed 0 bases from V and 6 bases from J, with 11 bases in between. The length of the CDR3 is 14 residues. In germline, CDR1 is DFQATT, CDR2 SNEGSKA (reference sequence).

The chain links TRBV18 to TRBJ2-3; D tentatively reads TRBD1 or TRBD2 (7 bases each). Germline CDR1 KGHSH, CDR2 LQKENI. V was cut by 0 bases and J by 2 bases, with 12 bases left in between. The CDR3 covers 16 residues. This CDR3 reads CASSPPAGGATDTQYF. In DNA form, the CDR3 reads TGTGCCAGCTCACCACCGGCAGGGGGGGCCACAGATACGCAGTATTTT.

This rearrangement joins TRBV3-1 to TRBJ2-7, with D perhaps being TRBD1 or TRBD2 (5 bases each). The CDR3 length is 14 residues. Germline loops: CDR1 LGHDT, CDR2 YNNKEL (reference sequence). The V gene lost 0 bases and the J gene lost 7 bases, with 13 bases spanning the gap. The CDR3 here is CASSQEGTFGEQYF. Written as DNA, the CDR3 is TGTGCCAGCAGCCAAGAGGGGACCTTTGGGGAGCAGTACTTC.

This clonotype was seen a few times. V gene TRBV11-2 combines with J gene TRBJ1-4; perhaps TRBD1 as D (5 bases). V lost 3 bases and J lost 4, with 12 bases in between. Germline assignment: CDR1 SGHAT and CDR2 FQNNGV. The CDR3 extends over 15 amino acids. CDR3 in DNA: TGTGCCAGCAGCTTTGGGGCCAGCAATAATGAAAAACTGTTTTTT. It specifies CASSFGASNNEKLFF.

This clonotype has ten or more counts. This chain links TRBV3-1 with TRBJ1-1, with a possible D match to TRBD1 (6 bases). The CDR3 length is 14 residues. Germline V gene data show CDR1 as LGHDT and CDR2 as YNNKEL (reference sequence). The ends were cut back, 4 bases at V and 5 bases at J, with 14 bases in the middle. CDR3 in DNA: TGTGCCAGCAGCCTGGGCCAGGGGCCAACTGAAGCTTTCTTT. Translating gives CASSLGQGPTEAFF.

There are a few counts of this clonotype. J is TRBJ2-5 and V is TRBV4-1; D may be TRBD2 (6 bases). In germline, CDR1 is MGHRA, CDR2 YSYEKL. The CDR3 has 15 residues. Trimming removed 3 bases from V and 1 base from J, with 12 bases in between. The CDR3 here is CASSQTGDFQETQYF. CDR3 sequence (DNA): TGCGCCAGCAGCCAGACGGGGGACTTCCAAGAGACCCAGTACTTC.

This clonotype was counted many times. V usage is TRBV15 and J usage is TRBJ1-5; TRBD1 agrees at 7 bases. Germline V CDR1 and CDR2: LNHNV, YYDKDF (reference sequence). V lost 1 base and J lost 1; bases outside the gene matches: 1. The CDR3 has 15 residues. This CDR3 reads CATSRGGGSNQPQHF. The CDR3 nucleotides are TGTGCCACCAGCAGAGGAGGGGGCAGCAATCAGCCCCAGCATTTT.

This clonotype occurred many times. CDR3 loop: CASSELRMGGTDTQYF. CDR3 nucleotides: TGCGCCAGCAGTGAGTTGAGGATGGGGGGCACAGATACGCAGTATTTT. The rearrangement joins TRBV10-1 to TRBJ2-3; D could derive from TRBD1 or TRBD2 (5 bases each). Trimming removed 1 base at V and 1 base at J, with 12 bases between. The CDR3 loop spans 16 amino acids. CDR1 and CDR2 (germline): WNHNN, SYGVQD (reference sequence).

This clonotype was seen repeatedly, ten times or more. The rearrangement links TRBV20-1 to TRBJ1-4; 7 bases line up with TRBD1. This CDR3 spans 13 amino acids. The germline V gene has CDR1 DFQATT and CDR2 SNEGSKA (reference sequence). V shed 5 bases, J shed 7 bases, and the junction held 7 bases outside the gene matches. In DNA form, the CDR3 reads TGCAGTGCTTTACAGGGGAGTGCTGAAAAACTGTTTTTT. Translated: CSALQGSAEKLFF.

This clonotype was detected many times. The rearrangement uses TRBV20-1 and TRBJ1-1, with 7 nucleotides matching TRBD1. J gave up 6 bases and V 5 bases, and 9 bases lay outside the gene matches. This CDR3 spans 13 amino acids. Germline V CDR1 and CDR2: DFQATT, SNEGSKA (reference sequence). CDR3 bases: TGCAGTGCTTGGGACGGAGGGGGCCCTGAAGCTTTCTTT. Its protein is CSAWDGGGPEAFF.

The chain joins TRBV12-3 or TRBV12-4 to TRBJ2-7; 7 nucleotides agree with TRBD1. The V and J ends lost 2 bases and 0 bases, in that order; junction bases with no gene match: 7. The CDR3 contains 16 residues. The CDR3 bases are TGTGCCAGCAGTTTAATCCCGGGACAGCACTCCTACGAGCAGTACTTC. The encoded protein is CASSLIPGQHSYEQYF.

In its sample, this clonotype was seen a few times. The chain uses TRBV19 and TRBJ1-2; the D gene is possibly TRBD1 (5 bases). The CDR3 contains 14 residues. V was cut by 6 bases and J by 5 bases, with 16 bases left in between. CDR1 and CDR2 (germline): LNHDA, SQIVND (reference sequence). The CDR3 region has the DNA TGTGCCAGTAGCAAGCCCGACAGACCTTATGGCTACACCTTC. It translates to CASSKPDRPYGYTF. Together with reference TRBV19 and TRBJ1-2, the CDR3 gives the full variable domain: DGGITQSPKYLFRKEGQNVTLSCEQNLNHDAMYWYRQDPGQGLRLIYYSQIVNDFQKGDIAEGYSVSREKKESFPLTVTSAQKNPTAFYLCASSKPDRPYGYTFGSGTRLTVV.

This clonotype appeared many times. The chain has TRBV7-9 and TRBJ2-3, with TRBD2 matching over 9 bases. Germline V gene data show CDR1 as SEHNR and CDR2 as FQNEAQ (reference sequence). The CDR3 runs to 16 residues. The J segment lost 4 bases and the V segment lost 5 bases, leaving 10 bases of the junction unmatched. The DNA of the CDR3 is TGTGCCAGCAGCCCTTCTGCGGGAGGGCCCGCAGATACGCAGTATTTT. Residues: CASSPSAGGPADTQYF.

In its sample, this clonotype was seen many times. CDR3 nucleotide sequence: TGTGCCAGCAGTTTAGTTGGGCGGGAGGCCTACGAGCAGTACTTC. It codes for CASSLVGREAYEQYF. The J gene is TRBJ2-7, the V gene TRBV28; 8 nucleotides line up with TRBD2. CDR3 size: 15 residues. Germline V gene sequence: CDR1 MDHEN, CDR2 SYDVKM. With V trimmed by 2 bases and J by 2 bases, 5 bases remained unmatched.

The chain joins TRBV6-1 to TRBJ2-7, with D possibly being TRBD1 (6 bases). V was shortened by 5 bases and J by 2 bases, with 13 bases between the two germline ends. Germline lookup yields CDR1 MNHNS and CDR2 SASEGT. The CDR3 has 14 residues. This chain's CDR3 is CASSYNRVAYEQYF. CDR3 DNA: TGTGCCAGCAGTTATAACAGGGTGGCCTACGAGCAGTACTTC.